This passage covers 5 T cell receptor beta chains from one sample sequenced in a study of human T cells and chemical hapten exposure. Each CDR3 protein gets one entry after TCRdb re-called the RACE reads with MiXCR. The sample holds about 110,000 distinct CDR3 sequences; nearly 35% are singletons and the top ten take around 2.8%. The time point denotes: patch test 3, about 24 weeks after DPC sensitization. This sample's treatment: therapeutic diphenylcyclopropenone sensitization with weekly scalp DPC. Sequencing used whole blood, obtained in connection with sensitization to the hapten diphenylcyclopropenone (DPC). Every receptor here comes from a man aged 35 to 55 with alopecia areata. Some clones in this sample may be carry-over from other donors' samples.

This clonotype was detected a few times. The chain links TRBV13 to TRBJ1-4; the D gene is possibly TRBD1 (5 bases). Trimming stripped 4 bases from V and 6 bases from J, with 12 bases between. Germline V gene sequence: CDR1 PRHDT, CDR2 FYEKMQ (reference sequence). This CDR3 is built from 14 residues. The DNA of the CDR3 is TGTGCCAGCAGCTCGCAGGGAGTCGATGAAAAACTGTTTTTT. This sequence encodes CASSSQGVDEKLFF.

This clonotype was recorded a few times. The chain has TRBV21-1 and TRBJ2-1; the table gives TRBD1 as D, unverified against the DNA. TRBV21-1 is recorded as a pseudogene. The CDR3 has 16 residues. The CDR3 nucleotides are TGTGCCAGCAGCGCTCCCCTGGGGGCAGGGATGAATGAGCAGTTCTTC. Residues: CASSAPLGAGMNEQFF.

This chain uses TRBV29-1 with TRBJ2-3; 11 bases line up with TRBD2. The germline gives CDR1 SQVTM, CDR2 ANQGSEA. The V and J ends lost 4 bases and 2 bases, in that order; junction bases with no gene match: 11. The CDR3 has 17 residues. CDR3 loop: CSVALLAGGYHTDTQYF. The CDR3 coding sequence is TGCAGCGTTGCTTTGCTAGCGGGAGGATACCACACAGATACGCAGTATTTT.

About this clonotype itself: A junction end diverges from the germline sequence, so it may reflect a read error. The V call is TRBV5-5, the J call TRBJ2-7; perhaps TRBD2 as D (5 bases). Germline V lookup: CDR1 SGHKS, CDR2 YYEKEE (reference sequence). The CDR3 is 16 amino acids. CDR3 DNA: TGTGGCAGCAGCTCGCAGGCCGGGGAAGCCTCCTACGAGCAGTACTTC. Protein product: CGSSSQAGEASYEQYF.

The chain is built from TRBV9 and TRBJ2-5, with 10 bases fitting TRBD1. Germline CDR1 SGDLS, CDR2 YYNGEE. J lost 4 bases, V lost 0 bases, and 6 bases had no gene match. The CDR3 runs to 16 residues. The CDR3 bases are TGTGCCAGCAGCGTAGCAGGACAGGGGGGTCGAGAGACCCAGTACTTC. Protein sequence: CASSVAGQGGRETQYF.